This TCR beta chain stems from a study of blood T cell repertoires in COVID-19. Study context: The analysed material was cDNA or gDNA that came from T cells, B-cell-depleted T cells, or PBMCs.

In the source study's methods: Using reference gene primer amplification, nucleated cell counts were estimated. Sequenced by immunoSEQ multiplex PCR; TCRdb stores in-frame clones only, minus some. Clone size and V and J calls were adopted from that table, with D and trimming inferred from the DNA. This repertoire shows tens of thousands of clones, roughly 80% found once; its top ten account for 13% to 15%. CDR1 GTSNPN and CDR2 SVGIG come from the germline V gene (reference sequence). V was clipped by 2 bases and J by 7 bases, with 8 bases between them. The CDR3 is 11 amino acids. Sequencing was carried out using peripheral blood. This clonotype originated in a man in his sixties with COVID-19, enrolled during active disease. J is TRBJ1-2 and V is TRBV30; D not resolved. DNA for the CDR3: TGTGCCTGGAGTAGCTATGGTGGCTACACCTTC. This translates into CAWSSYGGYTF.